A selection of T cell receptor beta chains follows, all from one sample in a study of cytomegalovirus exposure and HLA in healthy donors. TCRdb keeps only in-frame clones here, not all; method: immunoSEQ multiplex PCR. This table holds 90,000 to 130,000 clones, nearly 97% found once. Sequencing input: PBMCs. The receptors were sampled from a woman aged 18-29 years in good health and CMV-seronegative. The CDR3 runs from the conserved cysteine through the conserved F or W. Fields, in order: clone size, D gene, J gene, V gene, CDR3 protein, CDR3 DNA. The D gene is left open where the match is weak. Clone size is given for some rows only: seen once, a few or many times, or a class if the clone is expanded.

>NA|TRBD2|TRBJ2-1|TRBV7-9
CASSLAAGTSGGVEQFF
TGTGCCAGCAGCTTAGCGGCAGGGACTAGCGGGGGGGTTGAGCAGTTCTTC
>NA|TRBD2|TRBJ2-7|TRBV7-2
CASSITSGYEQYF
TGTGCCAGCAGCATTACTAGCGGCTACGAGCAGTACTTC
>NA|NA|TRBJ1-1|TRBV7-3
CASSLTEVLNTEAFF
TGTGCCAGCAGCTTAACCGAGGTATTGAACACTGAAGCTTTCTTT
>NA|NA|TRBJ1-2|TRBV28
CASSPRMTDYYGYTF
TGTGCCAGCAGTCCCCGAATGACAGACTACTATGGCTACACCTTC
>NA|NA|TRBJ1-6|TRBV5-5
CASSLSGERSPLHF
TGTGCCAGCAGCTTATCAGGGGAGCGTTCACCCCTCCACTTT
>NA|TRBD1|TRBJ1-2|TRBV5-6
CASSFFQGAAYGYTF
TGTGCCAGCAGCTTTTTTCAGGGGGCGGCCTATGGCTACACCTTC
>NA|TRBD1|TRBJ1-1|TRBV6-6
CASSYKFEQGEAFF
TGTGCCAGCAGTTATAAATTCGAACAGGGGGAAGCTTTCTTT
>few|TRBD2|TRBJ2-5|TRBV7-2
CASSPRLAGGETQYF
TGTGCCAGCAGCCCAAGACTAGCGGGGGGGGAGACCCAGTACTTC
>NA|TRBD1|TRBJ2-7|TRBV7-3
CASSARSGTGHYEQYF
TGTGCCAGCAGCGCCCGTTCAGGGACAGGGCACTACGAGCAGTACTTC
>NA|NA|TRBJ1-6|TRBV28
CASSTTELNNSPLHF
TGTGCCAGCAGTACAACAGAGCTCAATAATTCACCCCTCCACTTT
>NA|NA|TRBJ1-2|TRBV5-8
CASSLGRSGLNYGYTF
TGTGCCAGCAGCTTGGGGCGGTCAGGGCTAAACTATGGCTACACCTTC
>once|TRBD1|TRBJ1-2|TRBV6-5
CASGTGTGGPRGYTF
TGTGCCAGCGGTACCGGGACAGGGGGCCCGCGGGGCTACACCTTC
>NA|TRBD1|TRBJ2-7|TRBV28
CASSYADRVEQYF
TGTGCCAGCAGTTACGCGGACAGGGTCGAGCAGTACTTC
>NA|TRBD2|TRBJ2-7|TRBV6-5
CASSPSGGHDYEQYF
TGTGCCAGCAGTCCTAGCGGGGGGCACGACTACGAGCAGTACTTC
>NA|TRBD1|TRBJ1-2|TRBV7-8
CASSYEGASGGYTF
TGTGCCAGCAGCTACGAGGGGGCTTCTGGAGGCTACACCTTC
>NA|NA|TRBJ1-1|TRBV9
CASSVDGAAITEAFF
TGTGCCAGCAGCGTAGATGGGGCGGCAATCACTGAAGCTTTCTTT
>NA|TRBD1|TRBJ1-6|TRBV30
CASRQGAGSPLHF
TGTGCCTCGAGACAGGGGGCAGGTTCACCCCTCCACTTT
>NA|NA|TRBJ2-2|TRBV9
CASSASRITPNTGELFF
TGTGCCAGCAGCGCTAGCCGCATTACGCCGAACACCGGGGAGCTGTTTTTT
>NA|NA|TRBJ2-1|TRBV7-8
CASSDYGGEQFF
TGTGCCAGCAGTGACTACGGTGGTGAGCAGTTCTTC
>NA|NA|TRBJ1-1|TRBV4-1
CASSLDNPGTEAFF
TGCGCCAGCAGCCTGGACAACCCTGGGACTGAAGCTTTCTTT
>once|NA|TRBJ2-7|TRBV10-1
CANLALTYEQYF
TGCGCCAACCTGGCCTTAACCTACGAGCAGTACTTC
>once|NA|TRBJ1-6|TRBV27
CASSPRPAAGSPLHF
TGTGCCAGCAGTCCCAGACCTGCCGCGGGGTCACCCCTCCACTTT
>few|TRBD2|TRBJ2-1|TRBV5-1
CASSRTSGSYNEQFF
TGCGCCAGCAGTCGGACTAGCGGATCCTACAATGAGCAGTTCTTC
>NA|NA|TRBJ1-2|TRBV7-9
CASNTGTEGYTF
TGTGCCAGCAACACAGGGACGGAGGGCTACACCTTC
>NA|TRBD1|TRBJ2-7|TRBV27
CASSQLTGRFYEQYF
TGTGCCAGCAGCCAATTGACAGGGAGATTCTACGAGCAGTACTTC
>NA|TRBD2|TRBJ2-3|TRBV5-1
CASSLGAGGLTDTQYF
TGCGCCAGCAGCTTGGGGGCGGGGGGCCTCACAGATACGCAGTATTTT
>NA|NA|TRBJ2-1|TRBV2
CASSEWRKAANEQFF
TGTGCCAGCAGTGAATGGCGGAAGGCAGCCAATGAGCAGTTCTTC
>few|TRBD2|TRBJ2-1|TRBV6-4
CASSYTSGGAYEQFF
TGTGCCAGCAGTTATACTAGCGGGGGGGCCTATGAGCAGTTCTTC
>NA|NA|TRBJ2-2|TRBV5-1
CASVPVPGSGELFF
TGCGCCAGCGTACCAGTTCCAGGTTCGGGGGAGCTGTTTTTT
>once|NA|TRBJ1-1|TRBV18
CASSLTSQGITEAFF
TGTGCCAGCTCATTAACCTCCCAGGGGATCACTGAAGCTTTCTTT
>NA|TRBD1|TRBJ2-7|TRBV5-8
CASSSGTGAYEQYF
TGTGCCAGCAGCTCCGGGACAGGGGCCTACGAGCAGTACTTC
>NA|NA|TRBJ1-2|TRBV5-6
CASSSRLTANYGYTF
TGTGCCAGCAGCTCAAGACTGACAGCTAACTATGGCTACACCTTC
>once|TRBD2|TRBJ2-7|TRBV9
CASSVGPLAGGSYEQYF
TGTGCCAGCAGCGTAGGGCCCTTAGCGGGGGGATCCTACGAGCAGTACTTC
>once|TRBD2|TRBJ2-7|TRBV5-6
CASSPGASGGFDEQYF
TGTGCCAGCAGCCCGGGGGCTAGCGGGGGGTTCGACGAGCAGTACTTC
>NA|TRBD1|TRBJ1-1|TRBV4-1
CASSQDRGRTEAFF
TGCGCCAGCAGCCAGGACAGGGGGCGCACTGAAGCTTTCTTT
>NA|NA|TRBJ2-5|TRBV9
CASSVGGERRETQYF
TGTGCCAGCAGCGTAGGTGGGGAGCGACGGGAGACCCAGTACTTC
>NA|NA|TRBJ1-1|TRBV10-3
CAISESRRENTEAFF
TGTGCCATCAGTGAGTCGCGCAGGGAGAACACTGAAGCTTTCTTT
>NA|TRBD1|TRBJ1-6|TRBV7-6
CASSLRDRAAYNSPLHF
TGTGCCAGCAGCCTCAGAGACAGGGCAGCCTATAATTCACCCCTCCACTTT
>NA|NA|TRBJ1-2|TRBV29-1
CSVPREWDGGGGYTF
TGCAGCGTTCCACGTGAATGGGATGGGGGAGGCGGCTACACCTTC
>NA|NA|TRBJ2-7|TRBV4-1
CASSPLRGIEQYF
TGCGCCAGCAGCCCCCTTCGGGGTATCGAGCAGTACTTC
>NA|TRBD1|TRBJ2-6|TRBV4-1
CASSQIPTGGYWSGANVLTF
TGCGCCAGCAGCCAAATACCGACAGGGGGCTACTGGTCTGGGGCCAACGTCCTGACTTTC
>NA|NA|TRBJ1-3|TRBV10-3
CAISEDTFSGNTIYF
TGTGCCATCAGTGAGGACACATTCTCTGGAAACACCATATATTTT
>NA|NA|TRBJ2-2|TRBV6-1
CASTNWAAGELFF
TGTGCCAGCACCAATTGGGCCGCCGGGGAGCTGTTTTTT
>NA|NA|TRBJ2-2|TRBV19
CASSPSNTGELFF
TGTGCCAGTAGTCCCAGTAACACCGGGGAGCTGTTTTTT
>NA|NA|TRBJ1-5|TRBV5-1
CASSPAGGPGNQPQHF
TGCGCCAGCAGCCCGGCGGGGGGCCCTGGCAATCAGCCCCAGCATTTT
>NA|NA|TRBJ1-5|TRBV5-6
CASSSTTGTVSNQPQHF
TGTGCCAGCAGCTCGACCACCGGGACTGTTAGCAATCAGCCCCAGCATTTT
>NA|TRBD2|TRBJ2-3|TRBV25-1
CASTDGLAATDTQYF
TGTGCCAGCACCGACGGTCTAGCGGCCACAGATACGCAGTATTTT
>NA|NA|TRBJ2-5|TRBV10-3
CAISLDGIRTQYF
TGTGCCATCAGTCTAGACGGGATAAGGACCCAGTACTTC
>NA|NA|TRBJ1-2|TRBV7-2
CASSPFSRSNGYTF
TGTGCCAGCAGCCCCTTTAGCCGGTCAAATGGCTACACCTTC
>NA|TRBD1|TRBJ1-6|TRBV7-8
CASSLHGQGLYSYNSPLHF
TGTGCCAGCAGCTTACACGGACAGGGGCTATACTCCTATAATTCACCCCTCCACTTT
>once|NA|TRBJ1-6|TRBV19
CASSIYYEGSPLHF
TGTGCCAGTAGTATTTATTACGAGGGTTCACCCCTCCACTTT
>NA|NA|TRBJ2-6|TRBV6-1
CASSEHSSGANVLTF
TGTGCCAGCAGTGAACACAGCTCTGGGGCCAACGTCCTGACTTTC
>NA|TRBD1|TRBJ2-1|TRBV29-1
CSVEFNRGKDEQFF
TGCAGCGTGGAATTCAACAGGGGGAAGGATGAGCAGTTCTTC
>NA|TRBD1|TRBJ2-3|TRBV6-5
CASRYGRDRGTDTQYF
TGTGCCAGCAGGTACGGCCGGGACAGGGGCACAGATACGCAGTATTTT
>NA|NA|TRBJ2-1|TRBV6-5
CASSYSSREQFF
TGTGCCAGCAGTTACTCGAGTAGAGAGCAGTTCTTC